What follows describes a single TCR beta chain. A much larger clone is a single base away; this may be a read error. The sample comes from a study of tumor-infiltrating lymphocytes in primary liver carcinoma. With 500 ng total RNA as template and a constant-region primer, TCR beta cDNA was made. A slightly modified ARM-PCR protocol with three nested multiplex PCR rounds produced these TCR beta libraries. It was with TRBV1-TRBV30 forward primers and a C-beta reverse primer that the first two PCR rounds were run, at around 9 cycles each. TCRdb fed the multiplex PCR reads into MiXCR, producing one record per CDR3 protein. Of fewer than 75,000 distinct CDR3 sequences in the sample, approximately 74% are singletons; the top ten hold 30% to 40%. The CDR3 extends over 12 amino acids. In germline, CDR1 is SGHVS, CDR2 FQNEAQ. From about 19-30 mg of unsorted bulk tissue, DNA and RNA were co-extracted together.

The J gene is TRBJ2-1, the V gene TRBV7-8, with D maybe TRBD2 (5 bases). Source material: liver tumor tissue from sampling region 4. Subset of the sample: tumor region T4, right-lateral pole. The sequence was obtained from a man aged 40-49 years with primary liver carcinoma and hepatitis B virus infection. The CDR3 nucleotides read TGTGCCAGCTGCTTAACGGGGAATGAGCAGTTCTTC. It is translated as CASCLTGNEQFF.